The entry below describes one T cell receptor beta chain. As yet, its antigen is unknown. The naive CD8 subset, CD45RO-negative cells positively selected for CCR7, excluded terminally differentiated effector memory CD45RA+ cells. The sample belongs to a study of shared clonotypes between healthy human individuals. For the study at large: Aged 18 to 49, the donors were two women and a few men. Study results and caveats: Generally, naive subsets (rather than memory subsets) showed larger estimated richness.

The assay ran at deep level. Per the authors' pipeline: From ImmunoSEQ came sequences covering only the junction and carrying no quality scores, so filtering differed. Method: immunoSEQ multiplex PCR; TCRdb's copy keeps in-frame clones and lacks some. The V and J calls and clone size are taken from that table; D and trimming were inferred from the DNA. This sample has roughly 850,000 clones, with approximately 97% found just once. The clonotype comes from a man aged 30-40 years in good health. The sequenced sample was naive CD8+ T cells sorted from blood.

Written as DNA, the CDR3 is TGCAGCGTCAGCGCCCTGGACAGGGGCGAGCAGTACTTC. Amino acid sequence: CSVSALDRGEQYF. The chain employs TRBV29-1 and TRBJ2-5; 9 positions agree with TRBD1. The J call may be incorrect, as the DNA end agrees better with TRBJ2-7. CDR1 SQVTM and CDR2 ANQGSEA come from the germline V gene. This CDR3 region has 13 residues.